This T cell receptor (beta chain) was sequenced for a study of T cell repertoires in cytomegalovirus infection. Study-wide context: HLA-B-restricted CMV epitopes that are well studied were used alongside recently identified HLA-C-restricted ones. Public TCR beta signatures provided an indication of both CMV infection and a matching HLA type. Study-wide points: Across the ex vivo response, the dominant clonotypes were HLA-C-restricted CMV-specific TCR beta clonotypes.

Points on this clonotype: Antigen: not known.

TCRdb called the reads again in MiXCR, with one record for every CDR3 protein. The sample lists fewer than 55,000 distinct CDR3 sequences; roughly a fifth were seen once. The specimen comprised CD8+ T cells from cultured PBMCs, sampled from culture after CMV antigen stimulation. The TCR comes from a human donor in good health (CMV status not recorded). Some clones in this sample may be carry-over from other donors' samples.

CDR3: CASSESTSGGADTQYF. The CDR3 DNA reads as TGTGCCAGCAGTGAATCGACTAGCGGGGGGGCAGATACGCAGTATTTT. The chain employs TRBV25-1 and TRBJ2-3; TRBD2 matches 14 bases. The CDR3 covers 16 residues. The ends lost 1 base at V and 4 bases at J; junction bases unmatched: 1. Germline CDR1 reads MGHDK; CDR2 reads SYGVNS. The variable domain in full, with the rest retrieved from reference TRBV25-1 and TRBJ2-3, is EADIYQTPRYLVIGTGKKITLECSQTMGHDKMYWYQQDPGMELHLIHYSYGVNSTEKGDLSSESTVSRIRTEHFPLTLESARPSHTSQYLCASSESTSGGADTQYFGPGTRLTVL.